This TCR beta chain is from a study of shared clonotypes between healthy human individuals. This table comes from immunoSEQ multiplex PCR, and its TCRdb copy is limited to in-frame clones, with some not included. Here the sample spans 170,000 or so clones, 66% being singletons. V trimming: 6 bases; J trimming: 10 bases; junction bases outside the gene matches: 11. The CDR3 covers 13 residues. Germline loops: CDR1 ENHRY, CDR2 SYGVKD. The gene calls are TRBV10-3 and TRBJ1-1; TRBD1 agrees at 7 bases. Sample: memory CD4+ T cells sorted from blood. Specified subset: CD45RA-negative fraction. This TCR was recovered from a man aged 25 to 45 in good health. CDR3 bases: TGTGCCATCAGACCCGACAGGGATAGTGGAGCTTTCTTT. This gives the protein CAIRPDRDSGAFF.